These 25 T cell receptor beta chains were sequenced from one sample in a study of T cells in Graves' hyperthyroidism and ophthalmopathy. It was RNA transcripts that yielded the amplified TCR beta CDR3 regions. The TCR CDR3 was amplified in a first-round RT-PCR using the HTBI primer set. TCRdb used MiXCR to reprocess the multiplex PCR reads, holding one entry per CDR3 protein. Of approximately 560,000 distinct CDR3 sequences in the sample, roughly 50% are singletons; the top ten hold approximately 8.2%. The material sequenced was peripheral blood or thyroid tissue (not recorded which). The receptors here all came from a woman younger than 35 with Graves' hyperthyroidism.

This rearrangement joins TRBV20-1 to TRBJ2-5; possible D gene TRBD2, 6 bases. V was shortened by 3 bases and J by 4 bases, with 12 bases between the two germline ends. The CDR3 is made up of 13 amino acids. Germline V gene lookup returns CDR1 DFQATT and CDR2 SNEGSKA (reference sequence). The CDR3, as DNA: TGCAGTGCTAGGGAGGGAGGCGCAGAGACCCAGTACTTC. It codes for CSAREGGAETQYF.

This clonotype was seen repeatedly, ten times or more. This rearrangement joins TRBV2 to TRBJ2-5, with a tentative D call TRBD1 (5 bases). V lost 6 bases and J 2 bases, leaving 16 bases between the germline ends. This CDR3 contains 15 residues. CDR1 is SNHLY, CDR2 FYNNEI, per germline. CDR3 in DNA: TGTGCCAGCAGGGGGCACACCACCGGACAAGAGACCCAGTACTTC. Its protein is CASRGHTTGQETQYF. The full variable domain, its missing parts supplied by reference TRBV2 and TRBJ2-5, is EPEVTQTPSHQVTQMGQEVILRCVPISNHLYFYWYRQILGQKVEFLVSFYNNEISEKSEIFDDQFSVERPDGSNFTLKIRSTKLEDSAMYFCASRGHTTGQETQYFGPGTRLLVL.

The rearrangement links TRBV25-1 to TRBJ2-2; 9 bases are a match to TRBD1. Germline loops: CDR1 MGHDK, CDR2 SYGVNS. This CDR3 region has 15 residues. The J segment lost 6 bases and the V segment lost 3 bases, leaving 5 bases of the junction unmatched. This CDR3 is CASSEGTGRPGELFF. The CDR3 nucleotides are TGTGCCAGCAGTGAGGGGACAGGGCGTCCCGGGGAGCTGTTTTTT.

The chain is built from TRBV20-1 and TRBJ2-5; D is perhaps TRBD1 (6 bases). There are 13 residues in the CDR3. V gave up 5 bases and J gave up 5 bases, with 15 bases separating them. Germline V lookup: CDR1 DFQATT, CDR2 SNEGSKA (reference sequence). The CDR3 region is CSAGTGPGETQYF. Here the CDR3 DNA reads TGCAGTGCTGGAACAGGGCCTGGGGAGACCCAGTACTTC.

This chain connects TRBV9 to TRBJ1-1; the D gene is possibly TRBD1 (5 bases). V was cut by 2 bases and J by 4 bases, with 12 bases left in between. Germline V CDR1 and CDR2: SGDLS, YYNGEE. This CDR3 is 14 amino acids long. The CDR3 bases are TGTGCCAGCAGCGTGGGACGGGAGAGCACTGAAGCTTTCTTT. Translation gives CASSVGRESTEAFF.

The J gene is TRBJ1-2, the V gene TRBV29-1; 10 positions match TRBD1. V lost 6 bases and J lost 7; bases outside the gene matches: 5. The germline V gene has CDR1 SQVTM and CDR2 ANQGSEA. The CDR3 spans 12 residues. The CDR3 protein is CSVPGQGSGYTF. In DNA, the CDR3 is TGCAGCGTACCGGGACAGGGGTCTGGCTACACCTTC.

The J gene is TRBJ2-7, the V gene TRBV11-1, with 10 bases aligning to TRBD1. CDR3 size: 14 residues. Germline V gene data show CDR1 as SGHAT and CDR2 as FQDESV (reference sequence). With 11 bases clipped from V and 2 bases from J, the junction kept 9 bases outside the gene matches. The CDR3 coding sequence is TGTGCCTGGAGTACTGGACAGGGGGCCTACGAGCAGTACTTC. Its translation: CAWSTGQGAYEQYF.

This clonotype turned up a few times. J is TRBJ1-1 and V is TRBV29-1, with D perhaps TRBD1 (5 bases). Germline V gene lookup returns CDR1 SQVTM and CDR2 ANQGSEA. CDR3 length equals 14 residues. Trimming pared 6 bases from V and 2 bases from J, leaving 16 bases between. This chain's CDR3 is CSVGAKLSNTEAFF. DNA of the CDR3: TGCAGCGTCGGGGCCAAGCTGTCTAACACTGAAGCTTTCTTT.

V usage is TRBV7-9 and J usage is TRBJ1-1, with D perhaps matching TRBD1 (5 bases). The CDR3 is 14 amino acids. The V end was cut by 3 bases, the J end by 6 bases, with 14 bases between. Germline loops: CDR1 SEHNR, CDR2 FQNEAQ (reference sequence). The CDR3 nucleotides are TGTGCCAGCAGCTTGATTCGGGGACGGCCTGAAGCTTTCTTT. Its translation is CASSLIRGRPEAFF. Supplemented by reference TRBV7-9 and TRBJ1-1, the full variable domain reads DTGVSQNPRHKITKRGQNVTFRCDPISEHNRLYWYRQTLGQGPEFLTYFQNEAQLEKSRLLSDRFSAERPKGSFSTLEIQRTEQGDSAMYLCASSLIRGRPEAFFGQGTRLTVV.

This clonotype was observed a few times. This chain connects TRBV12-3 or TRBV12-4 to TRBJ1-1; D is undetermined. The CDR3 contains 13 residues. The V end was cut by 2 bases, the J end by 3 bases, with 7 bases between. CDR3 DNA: TGTGCCAGCAGTTTATGGAGCTACACTGAAGCTTTCTTT. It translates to CASSLWSYTEAFF.

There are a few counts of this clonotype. In DNA form, the CDR3 reads TGTGCCAGCAGCGTGGGGGACGAAAACACCATATATTTT. It translates to CASSVGDENTIYF. The chain has TRBV9 and TRBJ1-3; D might be TRBD1 (5 bases). The CDR3 extends over 13 amino acids. Per germline, CDR1 SGDLS and CDR2 YYNGEE. Between the trimmed V and J ends, which lost 2 bases and 6 bases, there was a span of 9 bases.

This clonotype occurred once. In DNA form, the CDR3 reads TGTGCCATCAGTGCGTCGACTAATGAAAAACTGTTTTTT. This codes for CAISASTNEKLFF. This chain uses TRBV10-3 with TRBJ1-4; no reliable D call. The germline V and J ends were trimmed by 4 bases and 2 bases, with 5 bases remaining between them. Germline loops: CDR1 ENHRY, CDR2 SYGVKD. This CDR3 contains 13 residues.

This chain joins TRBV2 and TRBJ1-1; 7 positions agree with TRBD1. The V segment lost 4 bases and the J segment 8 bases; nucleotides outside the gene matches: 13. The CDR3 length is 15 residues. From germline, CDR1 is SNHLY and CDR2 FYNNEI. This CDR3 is CASSAREIQGEEAFF. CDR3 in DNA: TGTGCCAGCAGTGCCAGAGAGATTCAGGGGGAGGAAGCTTTCTTT.

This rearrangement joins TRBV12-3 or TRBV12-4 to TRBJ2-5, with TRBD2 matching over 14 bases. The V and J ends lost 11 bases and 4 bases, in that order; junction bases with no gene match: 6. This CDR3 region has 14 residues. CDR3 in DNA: TGTGCCTCCCGACTAGCGGGAGGGAGAGAGACCCAGTACTTC. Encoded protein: CASRLAGGRETQYF.

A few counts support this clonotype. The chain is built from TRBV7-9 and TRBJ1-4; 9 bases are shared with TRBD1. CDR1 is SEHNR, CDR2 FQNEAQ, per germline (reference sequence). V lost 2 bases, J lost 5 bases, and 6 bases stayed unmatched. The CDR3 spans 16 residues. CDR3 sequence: CASSLWAGTGNEKLFF. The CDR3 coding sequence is TGTGCCAGCAGCTTATGGGCCGGGACAGGGAATGAAAAACTGTTTTTT.

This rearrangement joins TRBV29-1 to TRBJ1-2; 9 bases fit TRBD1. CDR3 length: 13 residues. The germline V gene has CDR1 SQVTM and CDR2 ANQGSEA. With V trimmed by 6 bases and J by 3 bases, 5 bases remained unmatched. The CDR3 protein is CSVTGTGHYGYTF. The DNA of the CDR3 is TGCAGCGTCACCGGGACAGGGCACTATGGCTACACCTTC.

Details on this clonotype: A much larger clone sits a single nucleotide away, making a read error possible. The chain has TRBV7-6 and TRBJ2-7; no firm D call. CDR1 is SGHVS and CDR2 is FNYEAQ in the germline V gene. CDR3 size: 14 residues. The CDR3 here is CGSSARPQSREQYF. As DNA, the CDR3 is TGTGGCAGCAGCGCTCGTCCACAGTCCCGGGAGCAGTACTTC.

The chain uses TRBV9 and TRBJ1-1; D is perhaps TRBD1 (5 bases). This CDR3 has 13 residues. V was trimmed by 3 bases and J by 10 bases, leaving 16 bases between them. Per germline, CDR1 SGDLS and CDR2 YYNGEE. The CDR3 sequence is CASSGVQGDGAFF. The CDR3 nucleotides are TGTGCCAGCAGCGGGGTCCAGGGTGATGGAGCTTTCTTT.

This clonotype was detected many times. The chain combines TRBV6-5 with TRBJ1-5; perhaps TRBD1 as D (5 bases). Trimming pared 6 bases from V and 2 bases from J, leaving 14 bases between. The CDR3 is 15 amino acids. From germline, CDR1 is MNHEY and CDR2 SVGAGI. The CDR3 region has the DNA TGTGCCAGCAGCCCTGGACACGACGGCAATCAGCCCCAGCATTTT. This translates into CASSPGHDGNQPQHF.

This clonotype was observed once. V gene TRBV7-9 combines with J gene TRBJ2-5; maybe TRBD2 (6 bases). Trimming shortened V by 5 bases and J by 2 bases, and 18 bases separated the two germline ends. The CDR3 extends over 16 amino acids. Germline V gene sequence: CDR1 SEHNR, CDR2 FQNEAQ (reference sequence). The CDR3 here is CASSQGVPSEQETQYF. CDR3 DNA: TGTGCCAGCAGCCAAGGCGTTCCTAGCGAGCAAGAGACCCAGTACTTC.

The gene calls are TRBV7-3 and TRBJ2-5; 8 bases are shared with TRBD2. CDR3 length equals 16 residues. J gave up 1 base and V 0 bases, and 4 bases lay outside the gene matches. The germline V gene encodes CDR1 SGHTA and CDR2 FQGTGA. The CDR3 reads CASSLTSGTIQETQYF. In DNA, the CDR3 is TGTGCCAGCAGCTTAACTAGCGGGACAATCCAAGAGACCCAGTACTTC.

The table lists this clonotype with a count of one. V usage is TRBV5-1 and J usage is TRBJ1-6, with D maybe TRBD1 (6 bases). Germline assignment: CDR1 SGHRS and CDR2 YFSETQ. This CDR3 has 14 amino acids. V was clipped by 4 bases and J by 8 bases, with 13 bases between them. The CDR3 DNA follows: TGCGCCAGCAGCCCCCGGGACAATTATTCACCCCTCCACTTT. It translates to CASSPRDNYSPLHF.

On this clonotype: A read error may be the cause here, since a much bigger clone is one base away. CDR3 protein: CSARGGAETQYF. CDR3 sequence (DNA): TGCAGTGCTAGGGGGGGCGCCGAGACCCAGTACTTC. V gene TRBV20-1 combines with J gene TRBJ2-5, with D perhaps given as TRBD1 or TRBD2 (6 bases each). V shed 3 bases and J shed 5 bases, with 10 bases lying between them. The CDR3 loop spans 12 amino acids. Germline CDR1 reads DFQATT; CDR2 reads SNEGSKA (reference sequence).

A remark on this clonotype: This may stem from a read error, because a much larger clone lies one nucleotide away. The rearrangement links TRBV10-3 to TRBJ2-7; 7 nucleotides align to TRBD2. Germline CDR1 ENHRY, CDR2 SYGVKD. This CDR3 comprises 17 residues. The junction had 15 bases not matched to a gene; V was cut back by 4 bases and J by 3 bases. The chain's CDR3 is CAISGPEGRGTSYEQYF. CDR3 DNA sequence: TGTGCCATCAGTGGCCCGGAGGGGCGGGGGACCAGCTACGAGCAGTACTTC.

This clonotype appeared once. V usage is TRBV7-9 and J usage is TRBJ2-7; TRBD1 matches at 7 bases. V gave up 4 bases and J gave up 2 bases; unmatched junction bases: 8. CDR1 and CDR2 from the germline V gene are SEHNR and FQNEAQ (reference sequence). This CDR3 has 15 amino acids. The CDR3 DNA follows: TGTGCCAGCAGCTCCAGGGGGACAATCGCCTACGAGCAGTACTTC. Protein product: CASSSRGTIAYEQYF.